The 9 T cell receptor beta chains below were found in one sample sequenced in a study of neurological immune-mediated disorders. TCRdb passed the 5' RACE reads through MiXCR, listing each CDR3 protein once. The profile covers 70,000 to 90,000 distinct CDR3 sequences, with approximately 6% appearing a single time and approximately 7.9% taken by the ten largest. As to time point: longitudinal time-point 2. What was sequenced was PBMCs. Receptors were obtained from a woman in her sixties or seventies with multiple sclerosis.

Many counts were recorded for this clonotype. The rearrangement joins TRBV29-1 to TRBJ1-1; D is undetermined. The CDR3 totals 15 residues. CDR1 is SQVTM and CDR2 is ANQGSEA in the germline V gene. The V end was cut by 6 bases, the J end by 1 base, with 18 bases between. This chain's CDR3 is CSVVGGNTENTEAFF. For the CDR3, the DNA is TGCAGCGTCGTGGGTGGGAACACTGAGAACACTGAAGCTTTCTTT.

There are many counts of this clonotype. The chain links TRBV20-1 to TRBJ2-5; 7 bases are shared with TRBD1. The V gene's germline CDR1 is DFQATT and CDR2 SNEGSKA (reference sequence). The CDR3 loop spans 16 amino acids. After removal of 0 bases from V and 0 bases from J, the junction contained 7 bases not matched to a gene. In nucleotides, the CDR3 is TGCAGTGCTAGAGATCCCCCGGGACAGTACCAAGAGACCCAGTACTTC. Translating it yields CSARDPPGQYQETQYF.

This sequence joins TRBV25-1 and TRBJ1-1; D remains ambiguous. This CDR3 has 13 amino acids. V was trimmed by 0 bases and J by 7 bases, leaving 9 bases between them. The germline CDR1 and CDR2 sequences are MGHDK and SYGVNS. CDR3 region: CASSEYRGNEAFF. Here the CDR3 DNA reads TGTGCCAGCAGTGAATATAGAGGGAATGAAGCTTTCTTT.

This clonotype was recorded at least ten times. This chain connects TRBV29-1 to TRBJ1-2; D is possibly TRBD1 (5 bases). The V gene lost 6 bases and the J gene lost 4 bases, with 12 bases spanning the gap. CDR1 and CDR2 (germline): SQVTM, ANQGSEA. This CDR3 is built from 12 residues. The CDR3 nucleotides are TGCAGCGTCCTCGGGACGATCTATGGCTACACCTTC. This encodes CSVLGTIYGYTF.

The sample holds many counts of this clonotype. The chain employs TRBV20-1 and TRBJ2-5; no definite D call. With 5 bases removed from V and 1 base from J, the gap between germline ends came to 11 bases. The length of the CDR3 is 13 residues. The germline CDR1 and CDR2 sequences are DFQATT and SNEGSKA (reference sequence). The CDR3: CSAQRHSQETQYF. DNA of the CDR3: TGCAGTGCTCAAAGACACAGCCAAGAGACCCAGTACTTC.

This clonotype has at least ten counts. V and J are TRBV4-1 and TRBJ2-3, with TRBD1 matching 12 bases. The junction had 10 bases not matched to a gene; V was cut back by 0 bases and J by 6 bases. This CDR3 spans 18 amino acids. Germline values: CDR1 MGHRA, CDR2 YSYEKL. The CDR3 DNA follows: TGCGCCAGCAGCCAAGATTATCCGGGACAGGGGGCGCGGGATACGCAGTATTTT. Translating it yields CASSQDYPGQGARDTQYF.

In this sample, this clonotype turned up many times. V is TRBV6-4 and J is TRBJ2-2; 8 bases agree with TRBD1. The CDR3 is 16 residues long. V lost 3 bases, J lost 6 bases, and 9 bases stayed unmatched. Germline V gene sequence: CDR1 MRHNA, CDR2 SNTAGT. This chain's CDR3 is CASSDPQGDLAGELFF. The DNA for the CDR3 is TGTGCCAGCAGTGATCCACAGGGGGATCTGGCCGGGGAGCTGTTTTTT.

This clonotype was observed at least ten times. The chain links TRBV11-2 to TRBJ2-5; 8 nucleotides line up with TRBD1. CDR3 length: 17 residues. V gave up 2 bases and J gave up 2 bases; unmatched junction bases: 10. In germline, CDR1 is SGHAT, CDR2 FQNNGV. Here the CDR3 reads CASSLIPTGTGQETQYF. In DNA form, the CDR3 reads TGTGCCAGCAGCTTAATCCCCACCGGGACAGGACAAGAGACCCAGTACTTC.

This clonotype was seen at least ten times. The gene calls are TRBV7-9 and TRBJ2-3; no clear D gene. This CDR3 spans 10 amino acids. Germline values: CDR1 SEHNR, CDR2 FQNEAQ (reference sequence). Deletions cut 10 bases from V and 2 bases from J, with 4 bases between. The CDR3 reads CATDTDTQYF. CDR3 bases: TGTGCCACCGACACAGATACGCAGTATTTT.